Listed below are T cell receptor beta chains from one sample, sequenced in a study of blood T cell repertoires in COVID-19. The assay was immunoSEQ multiplex PCR, and TCRdb's table has in-frame clones only and misses some. The sample consists of fewer than 250,000 clones, roughly 84% of them appearing once. The specimen was PBMCs or T cells enriched from blood (not recorded which). Source of these receptors: a man aged 25-45 years in a cohort exposed to, infected with or recovered from COVID-19 (not recorded which). CDR3s include the opening cysteine and the closing phenylalanine or tryptophan. A D gene is named only where the DNA matches it firmly. The size field is filled for only some rows; it gives once, few, many or a size class.

.,TRBV25-1,TRBJ1-5,.,TGTGCCAGCCTCCTGGAGGCCCCGGTTTGTGGCAATCAGCCCCAGCATTTT,CASLLEAPVCGNQPQHF
.,TRBV27,TRBJ1-5,TRBD1,TGTGCCAGCAGTTCGGGACAGAAAAATCAGCCCCAGCATTTT,CASSSGQKNQPQHF
.,TRBV6-2/TRBV6-3,TRBJ2-5,.,TGTGCCAGCAGTTACTCTTCAGGGGTGGAGACCCAGTACTTC,CASSYSSGVETQYF
.,TRBV4-1,TRBJ2-5,TRBD1,TGCGCCAGCAGCCAGGGACAGGGAGAGACCCAGTACTTC,CASSQGQGETQYF
.,TRBV5-6,TRBJ2-5,.,TGTGCCAGCAGCCTGGACGTAGGGGGAGATTTCGGAGAGACCCAGTACTTC,CASSLDVGGDFGETQYF
.,TRBV9,TRBJ2-6,TRBD1,TGTGCCAGCAGCACAGGGACAGGGACATCTGGGGCCAACGTCCTGACTTTC,CASSTGTGTSGANVLTF
.,TRBV7-3,TRBJ1-6,.,TGTGCCAGCAGCTTAGACCCGGGATTCGATTCACCCCTCCACTTT,CASSLDPGFDSPLHF
many,TRBV19,TRBJ2-1,TRBD2,TGTGCCAGTAGTATAAAGGCGGGACTAAACAATGAGCAGTTCTTC,CASSIKAGLNNEQFF
.,TRBV7-9,TRBJ2-3,TRBD1,TGTGCCAGCAGTCCGACAGGGGGCAAAAAGGCAGATACGCAGTATTTT,CASSPTGGKKADTQYF
.,TRBV11-3,TRBJ2-2,TRBD1,TGTGCCAGCAGCTTAGGACAGGGGGCGGACGGGGAGCTGTTTTTT,CASSLGQGADGELFF
.,TRBV5-4,TRBJ2-7,.,TGTGCCAGCAGCTTGGGCGGGAAGGGGAACGAGCAGTACTTC,CASSLGGKGNEQYF
.,TRBV7-3,TRBJ2-2,.,TGTGCCAGCAGCCCCGGAGCCGGGGAGCTGTTTTTT,CASSPGAGELFF
.,TRBV19,TRBJ2-7,.,TGTGCCAGTAGAAGGCAGGGGAAGGGCGAGCAGTACTTC,CASRRQGKGEQYF
.,TRBV5-6,TRBJ2-1,TRBD2,TGTGCCAGCAGCTTCGCGATTAGCGGGAGGTTTTGGGAGCAGTTCTTC,CASSFAISGRFWEQFF
many,TRBV6-5,TRBJ2-5,.,TGTGCCAGCACCTTCACTTATCAAGAGACCCAGTACTTC,CASTFTYQETQYF
.,TRBV5-1,TRBJ1-2,.,TGCGCCAGCAGCCCCGATTCGGGTTATGGCTACACCTTC,CASSPDSGYGYTF
.,TRBV5-1,TRBJ2-1,TRBD2,TGCGCCAGCAGCTTGGCCCTAGCGGGAGTCGACAATGAGCAGTTCTTC,CASSLALAGVDNEQFF
.,TRBV28,TRBJ1-1,.,TGTGCCAGCAGGGCTAGGCGGGGGGACACTGAAGCTTTCTTT,CASRARRGDTEAFF
few,TRBV9,TRBJ2-1,TRBD2,TGTGCCAGCAGCACAGCGGGAGAGCAGTTCTTC,CASSTAGEQFF
.,TRBV6-5,TRBJ1-6,.,TGTGCCAGCAGTTACTCGGGGGCAGGGATAAATTCACCCCTCCACTTT,CASSYSGAGINSPLHF
.,TRBV5-1,TRBJ2-7,.,TGCGCCAGCAGCTTGGTTGGGCACTACGAGCAGTACTTC,CASSLVGHYEQYF
.,TRBV7-2,TRBJ2-3,.,TGTGCCAGCAGCTTAAGTTCGGGCACAGATACGCAGTATTTT,CASSLSSGTDTQYF
.,TRBV7-8,TRBJ2-7,.,TGTGCCAGCAGCTTATATAGCCAGGAGGTCGCCTACGAGCAGTACTTC,CASSLYSQEVAYEQYF
.,TRBV28,TRBJ2-2,.,TGTGCCAGCAGCACCATAGGGACTTTATTTTCCGGGGAGCTGTTTTTT,CASSTIGTLFSGELFF
.,TRBV7-9,TRBJ2-7,.,TGTGCCAGCAGCTTAGACCCCTGGACAGACCTTTTCTCCTACGAGCAGTACTTC,CASSLDPWTDLFSYEQYF
.,TRBV6-2/TRBV6-3,TRBJ2-4,.,TGTGCCAGCAGTTACTTTTCCGCGCTGAGAGCCAAAAACATTCAGTACTTC,CASSYFSALRAKNIQYF
.,TRBV15,TRBJ1-4,.,TGTGCCACCAGCACACAGGGAACCGGAGTTAGAAAACTGTTTTTT,CATSTQGTGVRKLFF